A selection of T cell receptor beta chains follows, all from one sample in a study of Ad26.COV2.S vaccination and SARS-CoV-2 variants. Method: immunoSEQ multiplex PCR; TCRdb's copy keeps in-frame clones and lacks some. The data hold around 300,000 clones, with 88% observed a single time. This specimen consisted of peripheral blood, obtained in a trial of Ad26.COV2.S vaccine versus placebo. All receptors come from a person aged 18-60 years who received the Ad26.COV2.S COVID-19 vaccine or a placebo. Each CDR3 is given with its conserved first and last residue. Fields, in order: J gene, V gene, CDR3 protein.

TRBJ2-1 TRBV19 CASIRSSGSSSYNEQFF
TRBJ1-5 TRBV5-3 CARSLNQDYSNQPQHF
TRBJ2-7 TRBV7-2 CASSIGGMGSYEQYF
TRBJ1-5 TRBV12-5 CASGVGGTGHQPQHF
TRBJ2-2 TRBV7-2 CASSWSGGSGELFF
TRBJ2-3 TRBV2 CATKRQGAQDTQYF
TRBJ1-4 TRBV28 CASLPGQGPNEKLFF
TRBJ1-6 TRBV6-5 CASNLHRYSPLHF
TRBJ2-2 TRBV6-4 CASKLWGQENTGELFF
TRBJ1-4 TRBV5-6 CASSPPGVGEKLFF
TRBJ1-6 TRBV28 CASTGNNSPLHF
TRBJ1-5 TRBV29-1 CSFAVTGDNQPQHF
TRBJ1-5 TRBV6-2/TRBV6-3 CASSSSRLGQPQHF
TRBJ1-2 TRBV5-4 CASSFLRGDYGYTF
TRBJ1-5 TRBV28 CACRGGGAGNQPQHF
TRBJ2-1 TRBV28 CASSLGGRRYNEQFF
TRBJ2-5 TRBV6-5 CASAGTAGGTQYF
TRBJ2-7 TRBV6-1 CASSEMETGANEQYF
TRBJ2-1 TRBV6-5 CASTRTSRNGEQFF
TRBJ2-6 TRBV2 CASSGLLRPGQGSSGANVLTF
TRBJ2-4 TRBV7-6 CASSFTSGGPKNIQYF
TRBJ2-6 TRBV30 CAWSVQSSSGANVLTF
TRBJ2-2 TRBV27 CASSLSSVTNTGELFF
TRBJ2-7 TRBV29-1 CSVEDRSESYEQYF
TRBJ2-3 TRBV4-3 CASSQDGLAGGSDTQYF
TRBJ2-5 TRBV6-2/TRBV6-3 CASSYETGGPRLDQETQYF
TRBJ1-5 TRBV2 CASSGGQALNQPQHF
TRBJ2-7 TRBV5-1 CASSLLSAEQYF
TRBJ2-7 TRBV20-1 CSASGPGLKTYLRYEQYF
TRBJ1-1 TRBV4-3 CASSSHRTPRAFF
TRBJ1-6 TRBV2 CASSKGQGDNSPLHF
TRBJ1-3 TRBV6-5 CASSQGHLSGNTIYF
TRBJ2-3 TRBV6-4 CASSRLAGGSDTQYF
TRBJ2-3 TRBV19 CASKASSSTDTQYF
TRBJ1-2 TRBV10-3 CAISDTGGYGYTF
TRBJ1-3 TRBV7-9 CASSSSGGGSGNTIYF
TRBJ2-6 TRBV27 CASSPEPYSGANVLTF
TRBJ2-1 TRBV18 CASSPLGQGGDEQFF
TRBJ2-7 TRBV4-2 CASSQYLKKGHYEQYF
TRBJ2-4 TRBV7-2 CASSARTGTVSPIQYF
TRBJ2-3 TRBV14 CASSQVRADTQYF
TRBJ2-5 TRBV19 CASSITIDQETQYF
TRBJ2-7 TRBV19 CASSMGTGSYEQYF
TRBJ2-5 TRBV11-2 CASTRDRYQETQYF
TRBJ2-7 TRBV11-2 CASSLDLSGEQYF
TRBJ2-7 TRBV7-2 CASSIGGLAGDFSYEQYF
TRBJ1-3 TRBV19 CASKAQESSGNTIYF